There are many counts of the clone carrying this T cell receptor (beta chain). Antigen: not known. The sample originates from a study of response to subunit inactivated influenza vaccine. Notes on the study in general: Authors proposed each seasonal influenza vaccination draws in few new T cells.

Each CDR3 protein gets one entry after TCRdb re-called the RT-PCR reads with MiXCR. In the table there are 600,000 to 850,000 distinct CDR3 sequences, 12% to 15% of which are singletons. This CDR3 has 18 residues. V was clipped by 4 bases and J by 6 bases; unmatched bases: 11. This receptor was taken from a man aged 50 to 60 who received an inactivated influenza vaccine. The rearrangement links TRBV12-3 or TRBV12-4 to TRBJ2-4; 14 bases are shared with TRBD2. Source: PBMCs from blood, taken roughly 15 days before vaccination. This CDR3 is CASSSLGLAGVVGNIQYF. The CDR3, as DNA: TGTGCCAGCAGTTCCCTGGGACTAGCGGGAGTGGTGGGAAACATTCAGTACTTC.